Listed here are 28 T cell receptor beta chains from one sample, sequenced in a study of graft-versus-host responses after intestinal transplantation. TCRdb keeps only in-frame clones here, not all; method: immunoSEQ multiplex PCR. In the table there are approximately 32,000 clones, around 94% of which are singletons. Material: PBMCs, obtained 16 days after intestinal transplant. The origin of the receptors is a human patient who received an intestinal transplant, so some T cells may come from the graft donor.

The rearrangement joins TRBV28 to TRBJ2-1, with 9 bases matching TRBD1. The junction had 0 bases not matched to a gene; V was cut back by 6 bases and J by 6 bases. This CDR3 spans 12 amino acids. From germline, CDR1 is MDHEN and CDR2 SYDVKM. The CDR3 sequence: CASRDRGNEQFF. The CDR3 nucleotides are TGTGCCAGCAGGGACAGGGGCAATGAGCAGTTCTTC.

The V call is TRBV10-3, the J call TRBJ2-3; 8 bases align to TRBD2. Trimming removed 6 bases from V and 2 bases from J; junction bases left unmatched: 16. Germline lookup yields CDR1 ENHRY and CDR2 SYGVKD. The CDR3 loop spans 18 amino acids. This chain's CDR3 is CAISPTTQREKVTDTQYF. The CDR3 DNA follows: TGTGCCATCAGCCCGACCACTCAGCGGGAGAAGGTCACAGATACGCAGTATTTT.

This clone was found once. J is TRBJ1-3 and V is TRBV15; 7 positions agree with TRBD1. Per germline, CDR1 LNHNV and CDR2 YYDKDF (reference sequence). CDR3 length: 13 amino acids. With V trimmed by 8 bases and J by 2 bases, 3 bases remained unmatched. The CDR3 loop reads CATQGEAGNTIYF. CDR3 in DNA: TGTGCCACCCAGGGGGAAGCTGGAAACACCATATATTTT. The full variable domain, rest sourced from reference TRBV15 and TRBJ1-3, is DAMVIQNPRYQVTQFGKPVTLSCSQTLNHNVMYWYQQKSSQAPKLLFHYYDKDFNNEADTPDNFQSRRPNTSFCFLDIRSPGLGDTAMYLCATQGEAGNTIYFGEGSWLTVV.

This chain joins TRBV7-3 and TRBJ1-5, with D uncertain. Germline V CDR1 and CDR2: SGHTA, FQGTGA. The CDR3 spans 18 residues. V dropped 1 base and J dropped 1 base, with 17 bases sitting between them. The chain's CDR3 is CASSLISRSGMSNQPQHF. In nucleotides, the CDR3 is TGTGCCAGCAGCTTAATATCCCGATCTGGGATGAGCAATCAGCCCCAGCATTTT. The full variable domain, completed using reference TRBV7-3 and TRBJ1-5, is GAGVSQTPSNKVTEKGKYVELRCDPISGHTALYWYRQSLGQGPEFLIYFQGTGAADDSGLPNDRFFAVRPEGSVSTLKIQRTERGDSAVYLCASSLISRSGMSNQPQHFGDGTRLSIL.

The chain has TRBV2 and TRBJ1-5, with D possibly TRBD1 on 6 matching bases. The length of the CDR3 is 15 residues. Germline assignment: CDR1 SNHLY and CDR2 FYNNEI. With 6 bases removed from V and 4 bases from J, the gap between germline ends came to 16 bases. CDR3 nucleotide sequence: TGTGCCAGCAGAGGCAGGGGACTGGGTAATCAGCCCCAGCATTTT. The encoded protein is CASRGRGLGNQPQHF.

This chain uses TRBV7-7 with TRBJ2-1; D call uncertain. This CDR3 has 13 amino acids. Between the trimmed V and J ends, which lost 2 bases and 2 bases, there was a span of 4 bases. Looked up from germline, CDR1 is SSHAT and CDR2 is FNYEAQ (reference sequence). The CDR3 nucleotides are TGTGCCAGCAGCTTATCGACCTACAATGAGCAGTTCTTC. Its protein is CASSLSTYNEQFF.

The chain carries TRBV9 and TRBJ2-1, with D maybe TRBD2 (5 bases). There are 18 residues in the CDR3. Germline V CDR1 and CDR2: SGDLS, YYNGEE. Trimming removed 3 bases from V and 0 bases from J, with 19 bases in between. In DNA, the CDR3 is TGTGCCAGCAGCGGCCTTAGTCGCGGGCCCAGCTCCTACAATGAGCAGTTCTTC. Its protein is CASSGLSRGPSSYNEQFF.

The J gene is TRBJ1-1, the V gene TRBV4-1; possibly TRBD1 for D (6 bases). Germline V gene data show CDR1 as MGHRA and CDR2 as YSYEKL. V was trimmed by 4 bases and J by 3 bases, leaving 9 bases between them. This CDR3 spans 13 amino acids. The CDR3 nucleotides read TGCGCCAGCAGCCCCAGGGGAGACACTGAAGCTTTCTTT. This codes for CASSPRGDTEAFF.

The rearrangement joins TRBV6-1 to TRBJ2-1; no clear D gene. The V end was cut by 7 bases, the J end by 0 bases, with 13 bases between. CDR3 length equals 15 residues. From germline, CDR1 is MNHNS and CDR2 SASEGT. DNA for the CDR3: TGTGCCAGCAATAACCTTCCGAGCTCCTACAATGAGCAGTTCTTC. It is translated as CASNNLPSSYNEQFF.

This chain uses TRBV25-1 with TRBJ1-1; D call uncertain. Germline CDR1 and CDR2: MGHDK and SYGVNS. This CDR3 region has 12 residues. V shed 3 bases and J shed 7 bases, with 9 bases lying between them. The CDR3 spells CASSDIGREAFF. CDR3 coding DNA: TGTGCCAGCAGTGATATCGGGCGTGAAGCTTTCTTT.

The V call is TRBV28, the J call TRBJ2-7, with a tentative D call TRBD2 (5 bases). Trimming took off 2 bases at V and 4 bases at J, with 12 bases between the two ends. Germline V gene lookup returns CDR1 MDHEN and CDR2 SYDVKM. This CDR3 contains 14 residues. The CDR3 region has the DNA TGTGCCAGCAGTTTAAACGGCAGGAGGTACGAGCAGTACTTC. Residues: CASSLNGRRYEQYF.

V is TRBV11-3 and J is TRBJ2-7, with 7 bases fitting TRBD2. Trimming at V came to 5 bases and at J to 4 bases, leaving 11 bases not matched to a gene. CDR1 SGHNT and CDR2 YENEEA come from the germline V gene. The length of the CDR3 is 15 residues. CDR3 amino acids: CASSLDGGSTYEQYF. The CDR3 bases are TGTGCCAGCAGCCTTGACGGCGGGAGTACTTACGAGCAGTACTTC.

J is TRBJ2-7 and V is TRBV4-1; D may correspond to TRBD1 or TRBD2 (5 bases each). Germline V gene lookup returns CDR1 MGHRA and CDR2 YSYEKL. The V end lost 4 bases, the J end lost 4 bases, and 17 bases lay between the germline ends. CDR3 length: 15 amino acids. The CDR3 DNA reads TGCGCCAGCAGCCCCACGGGACGCTCTAGGTACGAGCAGTACTTC. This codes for CASSPTGRSRYEQYF.

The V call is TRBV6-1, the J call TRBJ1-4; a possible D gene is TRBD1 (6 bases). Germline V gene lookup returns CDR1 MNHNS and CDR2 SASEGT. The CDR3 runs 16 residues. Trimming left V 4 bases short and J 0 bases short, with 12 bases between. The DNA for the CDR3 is TGTGCCAGCAGTGTCTATACAGGGCCAACTAATGAAAAACTGTTTTTT. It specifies CASSVYTGPTNEKLFF.

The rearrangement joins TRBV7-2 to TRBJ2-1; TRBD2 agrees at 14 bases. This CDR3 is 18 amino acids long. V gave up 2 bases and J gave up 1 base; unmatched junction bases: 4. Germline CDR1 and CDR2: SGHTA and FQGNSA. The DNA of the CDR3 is TGTGCCAGCAGCTTAAGACTAGCGGGAGGGTTTTCCTACAATGAGCAGTTCTTC. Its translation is CASSLRLAGGFSYNEQFF.

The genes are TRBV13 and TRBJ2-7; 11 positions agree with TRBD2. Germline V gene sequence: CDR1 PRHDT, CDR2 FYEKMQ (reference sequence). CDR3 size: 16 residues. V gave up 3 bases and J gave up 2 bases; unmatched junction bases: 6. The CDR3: CASSFLAGGLTYEQYF. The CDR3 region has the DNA TGTGCCAGCAGCTTCCTAGCGGGAGGCCTAACCTACGAGCAGTACTTC.

The CDR3 sequence: CASSRSHTYEQYF. In DNA, the CDR3 is TGTGCCAGCAGTCGCTCTCACACCTACGAGCAGTACTTC. This chain joins TRBV6-6 and TRBJ2-7; no firm D call. Trimming took off 5 bases at V and 2 bases at J, with 10 bases between the two ends. The germline gives CDR1 MNHNY, CDR2 SVGAGI (reference sequence). The CDR3 covers 13 residues.

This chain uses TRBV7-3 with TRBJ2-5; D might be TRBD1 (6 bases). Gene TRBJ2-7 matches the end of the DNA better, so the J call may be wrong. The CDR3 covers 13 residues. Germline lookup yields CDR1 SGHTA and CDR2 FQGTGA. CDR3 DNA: TGTGCCAGCAGCTTAGGGACAATGAGCGAGCAGTACTTC. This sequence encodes CASSLGTMSEQYF.

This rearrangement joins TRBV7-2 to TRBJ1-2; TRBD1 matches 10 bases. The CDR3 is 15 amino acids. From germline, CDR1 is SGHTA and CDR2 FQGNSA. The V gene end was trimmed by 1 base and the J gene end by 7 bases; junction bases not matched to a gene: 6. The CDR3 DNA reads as TGTGCCAGCAGCTTAGAACCGACAGGGGGCCTTGGCTACACCTTC. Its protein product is CASSLEPTGGLGYTF.

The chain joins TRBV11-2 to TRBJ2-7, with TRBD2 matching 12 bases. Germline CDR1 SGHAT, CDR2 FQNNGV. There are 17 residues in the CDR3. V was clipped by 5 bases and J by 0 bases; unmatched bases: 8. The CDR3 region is CASSLGTSGRYSYEQYF. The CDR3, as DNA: TGTGCCAGCAGCCTAGGGACTAGCGGGCGATACTCCTACGAGCAGTACTTC. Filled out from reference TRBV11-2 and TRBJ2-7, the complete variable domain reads EAGVAQSPRYKIIEKRQSVAFWCNPISGHATLYWYQQILGQGPKLLIQFQNNGVVDDSQLPKDRFSAERLKGVDSTLKIQPAKLEDSAVYLCASSLGTSGRYSYEQYFGPGTRLTVT.

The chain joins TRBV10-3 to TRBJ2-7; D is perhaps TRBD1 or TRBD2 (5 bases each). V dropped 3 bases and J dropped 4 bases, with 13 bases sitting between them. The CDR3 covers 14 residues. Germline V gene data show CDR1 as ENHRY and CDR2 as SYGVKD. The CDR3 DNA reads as TGTGCCATCAGTGACCCCTCGGGGCCGTACGAGCAGTACTTC. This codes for CAISDPSGPYEQYF.

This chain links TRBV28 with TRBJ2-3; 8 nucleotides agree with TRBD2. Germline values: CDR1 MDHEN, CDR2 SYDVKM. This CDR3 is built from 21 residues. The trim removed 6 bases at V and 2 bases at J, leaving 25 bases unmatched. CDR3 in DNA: TGTGCCAGCAGACCCAGACTCTGGACTAGCTTGGCCGCAATTTACACAGATACGCAGTATTTT. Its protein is CASRPRLWTSLAAIYTDTQYF. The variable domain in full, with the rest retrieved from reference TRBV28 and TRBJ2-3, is DVKVTQSSRYLVKRTGEKVFLECVQDMDHENMFWYRQDPGLGLRLIYFSYDVKMKEKGDIPEGYSVSREKKERFSLILESASTNQTSMYLCASRPRLWTSLAAIYTDTQYFGPGTRLTVL.

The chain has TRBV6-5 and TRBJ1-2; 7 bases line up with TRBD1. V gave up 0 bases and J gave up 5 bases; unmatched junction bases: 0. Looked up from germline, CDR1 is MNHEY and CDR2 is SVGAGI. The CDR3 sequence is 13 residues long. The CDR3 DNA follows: TGTGCCAGCAGTTACTCGACAGGGTATGGCTACACCTTC. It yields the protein CASSYSTGYGYTF.

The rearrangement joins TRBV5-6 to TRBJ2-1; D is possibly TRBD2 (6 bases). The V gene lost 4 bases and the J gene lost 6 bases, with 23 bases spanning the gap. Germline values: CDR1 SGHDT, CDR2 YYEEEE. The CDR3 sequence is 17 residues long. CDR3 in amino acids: CASSGVERALIRNEQFF. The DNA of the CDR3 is TGTGCCAGCAGCGGTGTGGAGCGGGCACTCATCCGCAATGAGCAGTTCTTC.

Here the CDR3 reads CASSLGLLGKGYTF. CDR3 nucleotides: TGTGCCAGCAGTTTGGGCCTCTTAGGGAAAGGCTACACCTTC. V usage is TRBV6-5 and J usage is TRBJ1-2; no clear D. Trimming removed 4 bases from V and 8 bases from J, with 17 bases in between. The length of the CDR3 is 14 residues. Germline V gene sequence: CDR1 MNHEY, CDR2 SVGAGI.

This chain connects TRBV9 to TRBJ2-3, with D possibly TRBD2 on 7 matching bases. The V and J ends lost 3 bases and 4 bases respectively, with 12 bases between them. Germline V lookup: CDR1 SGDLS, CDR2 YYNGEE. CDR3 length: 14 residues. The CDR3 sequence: CASSGGGVADTQYF. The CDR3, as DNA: TGTGCCAGCAGCGGAGGGGGGGTCGCAGATACGCAGTATTTT. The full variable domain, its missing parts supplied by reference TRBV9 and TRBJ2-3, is DSGVTQTPKHLITATGQRVTLRCSPRSGDLSVYWYQQSLDQGLQFLIQYYNGEERAKGNILERFSAQQFPDLHSELNLSSLELGDSALYFCASSGGGVADTQYFGPGTRLTVL.

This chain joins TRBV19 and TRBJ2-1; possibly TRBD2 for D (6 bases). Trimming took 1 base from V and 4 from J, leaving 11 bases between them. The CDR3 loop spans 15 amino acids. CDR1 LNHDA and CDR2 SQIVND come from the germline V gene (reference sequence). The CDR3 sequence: CASSIGKRAYNEQFF. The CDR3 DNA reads TGTGCCAGTAGTATAGGTAAGCGGGCGTACAATGAGCAGTTCTTC.

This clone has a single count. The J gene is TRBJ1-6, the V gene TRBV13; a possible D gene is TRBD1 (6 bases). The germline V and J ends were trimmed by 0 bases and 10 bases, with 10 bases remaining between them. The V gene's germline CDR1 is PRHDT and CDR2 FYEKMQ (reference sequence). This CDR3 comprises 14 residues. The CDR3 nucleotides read TGTGCCAGCAGCTTAGGGAGGGGGGCCTCACCCCTCCACTTT. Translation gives CASSLGRGASPLHF.